The 5 T cell receptor beta chains reported below all come from one sample, sequenced in a study of cytomegalovirus exposure and HLA in healthy donors. The PCR used 60 Vbeta and 13 Jbeta primers. The table came from immunoSEQ multiplex PCR; TCRdb's copy has only in-frame clones and leaves some out. The sample shows roughly 230,000 clones, 85% to 95% of them seen only once. What was sequenced was PBMCs. The receptors stem from a girl aged 2 to 10 in good health and CMV-seronegative.

The chain employs TRBV27 and TRBJ2-2, with 13 bases lining up with TRBD2. This CDR3 region has 18 residues. Germline loops: CDR1 MNHEY, CDR2 SMNVEV (reference sequence). J lost 5 bases, V lost 2 bases, and 8 bases had no gene match. CDR3: CASSLKVTSGRQTGELFF. The DNA of the CDR3 is TGTGCCAGCAGTTTAAAGGTGACTAGCGGGAGGCAGACCGGGGAGCTGTTTTTT.

This clone showed up just a few times. The V gene is TRBV5-6, the J gene TRBJ1-1; D gene ambiguous. Germline lookup yields CDR1 SGHDT and CDR2 YYEEEE. The CDR3 length is 13 residues. The V gene lost 4 bases and the J gene lost 2 bases, with 9 bases spanning the gap. The CDR3: CASSLNRNTEAFF. CDR3 DNA: TGTGCCAGCAGCCTGAACAGAAACACTGAAGCTTTCTTT.

V is TRBV18 and J is TRBJ1-1; D is possibly TRBD1 (5 bases). Germline V lookup: CDR1 KGHSH, CDR2 LQKENI. Trimming left V 1 base short and J 1 base short, with 13 bases between. This CDR3 contains 16 residues. The CDR3 here is CASSPLTRQQNTEAFF. CDR3 DNA: TGTGCCAGCTCACCACTGACTCGACAGCAGAACACTGAAGCTTTCTTT.

This chain uses TRBV19 with TRBJ1-6; 9 bases agree with TRBD1. Germline CDR1 and CDR2: LNHDA and SQIVND (reference sequence). The CDR3 consists of 15 residues. Trimming took 5 bases from V and 7 from J; bases not matched to a gene: 6. CDR3 in amino acids: CASSPRQGGNSPLHF. The CDR3 DNA sequence: TGTGCCAGTAGTCCACGACAGGGGGGAAATTCACCCCTCCACTTT.

This chain connects TRBV20-1 to TRBJ1-2; no firm D call. The length of the CDR3 is 10 residues. V shed 6 bases and J shed 7 bases, with 9 bases lying between them. Looked up from germline, CDR1 is DFQATT and CDR2 is SNEGSKA (reference sequence). The CDR3 bases are TGCAGTGCCGGATCGGGTGGCTACACCTTC. Translating it yields CSAGSGGYTF.